This TCR beta chain emerged from a study of blood T cell repertoires in COVID-19. The method was immunoSEQ multiplex PCR; TCRdb's version includes in-frame clones alone and lacks a portion of them. The sample comprises about 250,000 clones, about 91% of which are singletons, and 3.5% to 5.5% rests with the top ten. J gave up 5 bases and V 4 bases, and 5 bases lay outside the gene matches. The CDR3 contains 14 residues. Germline V gene data show CDR1 as SGHRS and CDR2 as YFSETQ. Input material: peripheral blood. The receptor was isolated from a woman in her 40s who had recovered from COVID-19. The rearrangement joins TRBV5-1 to TRBJ2-3; 9 bases are a match to TRBD1. In DNA, the CDR3 is TGCGCCAGCAGCACGGACAGGGGAGGAGATACGCAGTATTTT. It yields the protein CASSTDRGGDTQYF.